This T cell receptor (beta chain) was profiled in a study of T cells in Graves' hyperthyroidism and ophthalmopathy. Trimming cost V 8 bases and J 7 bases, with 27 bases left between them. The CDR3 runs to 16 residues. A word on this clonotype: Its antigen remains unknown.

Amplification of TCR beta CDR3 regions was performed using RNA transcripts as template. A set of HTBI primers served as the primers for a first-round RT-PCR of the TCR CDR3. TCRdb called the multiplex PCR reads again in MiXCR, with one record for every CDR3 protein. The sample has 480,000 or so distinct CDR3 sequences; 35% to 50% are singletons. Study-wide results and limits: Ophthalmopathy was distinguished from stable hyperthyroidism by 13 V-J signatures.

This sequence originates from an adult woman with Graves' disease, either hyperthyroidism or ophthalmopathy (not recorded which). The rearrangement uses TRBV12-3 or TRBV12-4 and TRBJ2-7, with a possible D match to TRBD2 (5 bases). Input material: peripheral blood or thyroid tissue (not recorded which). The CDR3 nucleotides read TGTGCCAGCCTATCCGGCGGGTTAGGGCCGTCTCGTGAGCAGTACTTC. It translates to CASLSGGLGPSREQYF.